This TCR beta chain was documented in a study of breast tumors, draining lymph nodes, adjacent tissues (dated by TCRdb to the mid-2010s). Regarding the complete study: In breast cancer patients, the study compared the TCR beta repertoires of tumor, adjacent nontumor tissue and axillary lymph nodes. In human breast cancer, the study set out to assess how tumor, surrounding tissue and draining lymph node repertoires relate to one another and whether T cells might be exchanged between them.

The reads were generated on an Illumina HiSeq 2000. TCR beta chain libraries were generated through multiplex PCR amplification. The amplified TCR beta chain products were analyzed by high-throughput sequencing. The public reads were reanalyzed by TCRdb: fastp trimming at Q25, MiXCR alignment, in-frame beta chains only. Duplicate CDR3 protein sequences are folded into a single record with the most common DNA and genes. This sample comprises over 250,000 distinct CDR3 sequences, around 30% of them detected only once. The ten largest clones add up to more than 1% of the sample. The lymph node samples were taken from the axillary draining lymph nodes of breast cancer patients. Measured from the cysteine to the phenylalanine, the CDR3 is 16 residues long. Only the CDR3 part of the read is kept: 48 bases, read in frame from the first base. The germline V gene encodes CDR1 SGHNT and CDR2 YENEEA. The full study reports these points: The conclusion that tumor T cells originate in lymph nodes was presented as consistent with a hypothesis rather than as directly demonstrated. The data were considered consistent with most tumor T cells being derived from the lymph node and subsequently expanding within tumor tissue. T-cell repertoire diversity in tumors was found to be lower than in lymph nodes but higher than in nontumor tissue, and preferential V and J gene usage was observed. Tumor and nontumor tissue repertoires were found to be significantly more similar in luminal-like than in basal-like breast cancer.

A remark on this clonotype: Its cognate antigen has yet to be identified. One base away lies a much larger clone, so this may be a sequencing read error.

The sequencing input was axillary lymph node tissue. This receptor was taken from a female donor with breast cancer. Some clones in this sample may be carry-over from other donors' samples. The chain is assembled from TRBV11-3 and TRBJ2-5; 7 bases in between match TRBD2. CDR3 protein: CACSQAAGVIRETQYF. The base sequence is TGTGCCTGCAGCCAGGCGGCGGGGGTAATCCGAGAGACCCAGTACTTC.